This T cell receptor (beta chain) was profiled in a study of cytomegalovirus exposure and HLA in healthy donors. Study-wide results and limits: There were some 150 TCR beta chains listed as cytomegalovirus-associated.

Generated by immunoSEQ multiplex PCR, the TCRdb table keeps only in-frame clones and is missing some. The sample comprises roughly 120,000 clones, 70% to 90% of which are singletons, and less than 2% rests with the top ten. Germline V gives CDR1 LNHDA, CDR2 SQIVND (reference sequence). The CDR3 runs to 16 residues. V lost 3 bases to trimming and J lost 3 bases; unmatched junction nucleotides: 10. On this clone: Its antigen remains unidentified.

The gene calls are TRBV19 and TRBJ1-2; 7 bases are shared with TRBD1. The clonotype comes from a man between 18 and 29 years old in good health and CMV-seronegative. Sequenced sample: PBMCs. The CDR3 protein is CASSMGNRGSDYGYTF. The CDR3 DNA reads as TGTGCCAGTAGTATGGGCAACAGGGGCTCCGACTATGGCTACACCTTC.